These 8 T cell receptor beta chains came from one sample sequenced in a study of blood T cell repertoires in COVID-19. Profiling relied on immunoSEQ multiplex PCR, and the TCRdb table lists in-frame clones only, not all of them. Counted here are approximately 31,000 clones, about 91% occurring once; the ten biggest clones make up more than 9%. Sequencing was performed on peripheral blood. The origin of the receptors is a human donor with active COVID-19. The donor label of this sample is uncertain.

The V call is TRBV6-2 or TRBV6-3, the J call TRBJ1-2; D is perhaps TRBD1 (5 bases). Germline assignment: CDR1 MNHEY and CDR2 SVGEGT. The CDR3 sequence is 13 residues long. Trimming removed 2 bases at V and 4 bases at J, with 8 bases between. CDR3 sequence (DNA): TGTGCCAGCAGTTACGGCGGGGGCTATGGCTACACCTTC. Protein: CASSYGGGYGYTF.

The chain has TRBV19 and TRBJ2-7, with D perhaps TRBD1 (7 bases). The CDR3 consists of 14 residues. The germline V gene encodes CDR1 LNHDA and CDR2 SQIVND (reference sequence). Trimming removed 5 bases at V and 6 bases at J, with 17 bases between. CDR3 loop: CASSHDREVSEQYF. The CDR3 nucleotides are TGTGCCAGTAGTCACGACAGGGAGGTGAGCGAGCAGTACTTC.

In its sample, this clone was seen once. Here the CDR3 reads CASSPHLQGVSADTQYF. The CDR3 DNA reads TGTGCCAGCAGCCCACACTTGCAGGGGGTTAGTGCGGATACGCAGTATTTT. This sequence joins TRBV11-2 and TRBJ2-3, with 7 bases aligning to TRBD1. The CDR3 spans 17 residues. Germline CDR1 SGHAT, CDR2 FQNNGV. The junction had 17 bases not matched to a gene; V was cut back by 5 bases and J by 6 bases. The variable domain in full, completed from reference TRBV11-2 and TRBJ2-3, reads EAGVAQSPRYKIIEKRQSVAFWCNPISGHATLYWYQQILGQGPKLLIQFQNNGVVDDSQLPKDRFSAERLKGVDSTLKIQPAKLEDSAVYLCASSPHLQGVSADTQYFGPGTRLTVL.

The gene calls are TRBV30 and TRBJ2-5; 10 positions match TRBD2. J gave up 6 bases and V 3 bases, and 13 bases lay outside the gene matches. The germline CDR1 and CDR2 sequences are GTSNPN and SVGIG (reference sequence). The CDR3 contains 16 residues. Written as DNA, the CDR3 is TGTGCCTGGAGCTGGTCAGCGGGAGGGCCGTCGAAGACCCAGTACTTC. Protein sequence: CAWSWSAGGPSKTQYF.

The gene calls are TRBV7-8 and TRBJ1-2; 7 bases are a match to TRBD1. CDR1 and CDR2 from the germline V gene are SGHVS and FQNEAQ. The CDR3 spans 16 residues. V shed 4 bases and J 4 bases; nucleotides not matched to a gene: 12. The CDR3 region is CASSSPFYRDSYGYTF. As DNA, the CDR3 is TGTGCCAGCAGCTCCCCCTTTTACCGGGACAGCTATGGCTACACCTTC.

CDR3 coding DNA: TGTGCCAGCAGTCCGGGACAGTCACCCAATTCACCCCTCCACTTT. Translation gives CASSPGQSPNSPLHF. This rearrangement joins TRBV6-2 or TRBV6-3 to TRBJ1-6; 7 nucleotides line up with TRBD1. The V and J ends lost 5 bases and 7 bases, in that order; junction bases with no gene match: 8. Germline V gene data show CDR1 as MNHEY and CDR2 as SVGEGT. This CDR3 has 15 amino acids.

The CDR3 DNA sequence: TGCGCCAGCAGCTCTACGCCCCCGGGATACAATGAGCAGTTCTTC. Translation: CASSSTPPGYNEQFF. The V and J genes are TRBV5-1 and TRBJ2-1; TRBD2 might be the D (5 bases). The CDR3 covers 15 residues. Per germline, CDR1 SGHRS and CDR2 YFSETQ. The V gene lost 3 bases and the J gene lost 4 bases, with 14 bases spanning the gap. Full variable domain (missing parts from reference TRBV5-1 and TRBJ2-1): KAGVTQTPRYLIKTRGQQVTLSCSPISGHRSVSWYQQTPGQGLQFLFEYFSETQRNKGNFPGRFSGRQFSNSRSEMNVSTLELGDSALYLCASSSTPPGYNEQFFGPGTRLTVL.

The chain combines TRBV18 with TRBJ2-7, with D possibly matching TRBD1 (5 bases). Germline assignment: CDR1 KGHSH and CDR2 LQKENI. This CDR3 is 14 amino acids long. The germline V and J ends were trimmed by 3 bases and 5 bases, with 14 bases remaining between them. CDR3 coding DNA: TGTGCCAGCTCACCCACCTTGGGGCTCAACGAGCAGTACTTC. This codes for CASSPTLGLNEQYF.